These 27 T cell receptor beta chains share one sample of origin, sequenced in a study of CD8+CD57+ T cells in acquired aplastic anemia. Both TCR beta VDJ combination and CDR3 sequence profiling were carried out. Genomic DNA was the template for this profiling. MiXCR, run by TCRdb on the reads, gives a single entry per CDR3 protein. The sample includes a few hundred thousand distinct CDR3 sequences, about 59% of them seen just once. Sequenced input: sorted CD4+, CD8+, or CD8+CD57+ T cells (not recorded which) from PBMCs. These receptor sequences come from a human donor in good health.

CDR3: CASRGASSGRGNEQFF. The CDR3 coding sequence is TGTGCCAGTAGAGGGGCCTCATCCGGGCGGGGGAATGAGCAGTTCTTC. The V gene is TRBV19, the J gene TRBJ2-1; the match to TRBD2 covers 7 bases. The length of the CDR3 is 16 residues. In germline, CDR1 is LNHDA, CDR2 SQIVND (reference sequence). The V segment lost 6 bases and the J segment 7 bases; nucleotides outside the gene matches: 15.

Note on this clonotype: An end of the junction does not agree with germline; a read error may underlie this. The J gene is TRBJ1-1, the V gene TRBV10-2; D ambiguous. The CDR3 has 17 residues. The V gene's germline CDR1 is WSHSY and CDR2 SAAADI. The CDR3 coding sequence is TGCGCCAGCAGTGGCGGCGGTGGCTGGGGTATGAACACTGAAGCTCTCTTT. Protein: CASSGGGGWGMNTEALF.

J is TRBJ1-5 and V is TRBV2; tentatively, D is TRBD1 (6 bases). With 6 bases removed from V and 4 bases from J, the gap between germline ends came to 13 bases. The CDR3 totals 14 residues. Germline CDR1 is SNHLY and CDR2 is FYNNEI. CDR3 sequence reads: CASSPRTGNQPQHF. The DNA for the CDR3 is TGTGCCAGCAGCCCCCGCACAGGGAATCAGCCCCAGCATTTT.

This clonotype was seen only once. This chain connects TRBV7-9 to TRBJ2-7, with a possible D match to TRBD2 (6 bases). This CDR3 contains 14 residues. Trimming left V 1 base short and J 4 bases short, with 11 bases between. The germline CDR1 and CDR2 sequences are SEHNR and FQNEAQ (reference sequence). This CDR3 reads CASSLGFRGYEQYF. CDR3 DNA: TGTGCCAGCAGCTTAGGTTTCCGGGGGTACGAGCAGTACTTC.

The V and J genes are TRBV19 and TRBJ1-1; D is undetermined. The CDR3 contains 11 residues. Trimming left V 1 base short and J 7 bases short, with 4 bases between. CDR1 is LNHDA, CDR2 SQIVND, per germline (reference sequence). The CDR3 coding sequence is TGTGCCAGTAGTATAGGGATTGAAGCTTTCTTT. The encoded protein is CASSIGIEAFF.

The V and J genes are TRBV6-1 and TRBJ1-4; D uncertain. Trimming shortened V by 4 bases and J by 7 bases, and 7 bases separated the two germline ends. The length of the CDR3 is 12 residues. Germline CDR1 is MNHNS and CDR2 is SASEGT. CDR3 coding DNA: TGTGCCAGCAGTGCACACGGTGAAAAACTGTTTTTT. Its translation: CASSAHGEKLFF.

DNA of the CDR3: TGTGCCAGCAGCCAGAGGAGCACCATATATTTT. It is translated as CASSQRSTIYF. The chain combines TRBV14 with TRBJ1-3; no firm D call. The CDR3 totals 11 residues. Deletions cut 3 bases from V and 9 bases from J, with 6 bases between. Germline CDR1 reads SGHDN; CDR2 reads FVKESK.

This clonotype was seen a handful of times. This chain joins TRBV2 and TRBJ2-5; D gene uncertain. Germline CDR1 reads SNHLY; CDR2 reads FYNNEI. Trimming removed 8 bases from V and 4 bases from J, with 17 bases in between. This CDR3 comprises 14 residues. CDR3 sequence reads: CASSSDWVGETQYF. In DNA form, the CDR3 reads TGTGCCAGCTCCAGTGATTGGGTCGGAGAGACCCAGTACTTC.

The CDR3: CASSLVGRVHANEKLFF. The CDR3, as DNA: TGTGCCAGCAGCTTAGTAGGCAGGGTGCATGCTAATGAAAAACTGTTTTTT. This chain connects TRBV7-6 to TRBJ1-4, with D maybe TRBD1 (5 bases). This CDR3 is built from 17 residues. V was pared by 1 base and J by 3 bases, with 15 bases between. The germline gives CDR1 SGHVS, CDR2 FNYEAQ. The full variable domain, rest sourced from reference TRBV7-6 and TRBJ1-4, is GAGVSQSPRYKVTKRGQDVALRCDPISGHVSLYWYRQALGQGPEFLTYFNYEAQQDKSGLPNDRFSAERPEGSISTLTIQRTEQRDSAMYRCASSLVGRVHANEKLFFGSGTQLSVL.

This clonotype was seen many times. The chain links TRBV7-9 to TRBJ2-7; D ambiguous. Germline-derived CDR1 and CDR2 are SEHNR and FQNEAQ (reference sequence). The CDR3 runs 13 residues. Trimming stripped 5 bases from V and 3 bases from J, with 11 bases between. The CDR3: CASSPRVSYEQYF. CDR3 in DNA: TGTGCCAGCAGCCCCCGGGTCAGCTACGAGCAGTACTTC.

This rearrangement joins TRBV19 to TRBJ2-5, with D possibly TRBD2 on 5 matching bases. The germline V gene encodes CDR1 LNHDA and CDR2 SQIVND (reference sequence). V was cut by 3 bases and J by 3 bases, with 11 bases left in between. This CDR3 comprises 14 residues. In DNA, the CDR3 is TGTGCCAGTAGTATGGAGGCGGCAGAAGAGACCCAGTACTTC. Protein: CASSMEAAEETQYF.

The CDR3 reads CAISAANTEAFF. The CDR3, as DNA: TGTGCCATCAGTGCCGCGAACACTGAAGCTTTCTTT. This sequence joins TRBV10-3 and TRBJ1-1, with D hard to call. The CDR3 sequence is 12 residues long. V was shortened by 4 bases and J by 1 base, with 4 bases between the two germline ends. From germline, CDR1 is ENHRY and CDR2 SYGVKD.

This clonotype was seen at least ten times. The V gene is TRBV19, the J gene TRBJ1-1; no firm D call. The ends were cut back, 3 bases at V and 1 base at J, with 15 bases in the middle. CDR3 length equals 16 residues. Germline V gene data show CDR1 as LNHDA and CDR2 as SQIVND (reference sequence). DNA of the CDR3: TGTGCCAGTAGTATCGGGAAAATGACTTGGAACACTGAAGCTTTCTTT. Encoded protein: CASSIGKMTWNTEAFF.

This chain joins TRBV20-1 and TRBJ2-2; D not resolved. Germline V lookup: CDR1 DFQATT, CDR2 SNEGSKA (reference sequence). Trimming removed 2 bases from V and 7 bases from J, with 11 bases in between. The CDR3 runs to 13 residues. The CDR3 here is CSARMRWYGELFF. DNA of the CDR3: TGCAGTGCTAGAATGAGGTGGTACGGGGAGCTGTTTTTT.

This chain connects TRBV25-1 to TRBJ2-3; TRBD1 might be the D (5 bases). The CDR3 contains 14 residues. From germline, CDR1 is MGHDK and CDR2 SYGVNS. Trimming cost V 4 bases and J 5 bases, with 13 bases left between them. DNA for the CDR3: TGTGCCAGCAGTGCACCCTCTCAGGGAGATACGCAGTATTTT. It is translated as CASSAPSQGDTQYF.

This chain joins TRBV10-3 and TRBJ2-5; D is unresolved. CDR1 is ENHRY, CDR2 SYGVKD, per germline. The ends were cut back, 2 bases at V and 4 bases at J, with 8 bases in the middle. The CDR3 runs to 13 residues. CDR3 sequence reads: CAISEHMSETQYF. The CDR3 nucleotides read TGTGCCATCAGTGAGCACATGTCAGAGACCCAGTACTTC.

The gene calls are TRBV7-9 and TRBJ1-2; D possibly corresponds to TRBD1 (5 bases). This CDR3 has 16 amino acids. Germline V gives CDR1 SEHNR, CDR2 FQNEAQ (reference sequence). V gave up 5 bases and J gave up 0 bases, with 16 bases separating them. Here the CDR3 DNA reads TGTGCCAGCAGCCGCCGCGGGGGTCTAGCTAACTATGGCTACACCTTC. The encoded protein is CASSRRGGLANYGYTF.

This clonotype was seen only a few times. The chain joins TRBV4-1 to TRBJ2-2; D possibly corresponds to TRBD1 (6 bases). The germline V gene has CDR1 MGHRA and CDR2 YSYEKL. This CDR3 contains 15 residues. V shed 0 bases and J shed 6 bases, with 11 bases lying between them. The CDR3 DNA reads as TGCGCCAGCAGCCAAGATTCAGGGGACGCCGGGGAGCTGTTTTTT. It yields the protein CASSQDSGDAGELFF.

CDR3 in DNA: TGTGCCAGTATTCAAAGACTAGCGGCATACGAGCAGTACTTC. Amino acid sequence: CASIQRLAAYEQYF. The gene calls are TRBV19 and TRBJ2-7; 9 bases fit TRBD2. In germline, CDR1 is LNHDA, CDR2 SQIVND (reference sequence). The trim removed 7 bases at V and 4 bases at J, leaving 8 bases unmatched. This CDR3 spans 14 amino acids. Full variable domain (remainder filled in from reference TRBV19 and TRBJ2-7): DGGITQSPKYLFRKEGQNVTLSCEQNLNHDAMYWYRQDPGQGLRLIYYSQIVNDFQKGDIAEGYSVSREKKESFPLTVTSAQKNPTAFYLCASIQRLAAYEQYFGPGTRLTVT.

This clonotype was seen at least ten times. V and J are TRBV7-6 and TRBJ2-1; 7 nucleotides agree with TRBD1. This CDR3 has 12 residues. Looked up from germline, CDR1 is SGHVS and CDR2 is FNYEAQ. V dropped 4 bases and J dropped 7; count of bases not matched to a gene: 1. The CDR3, as DNA: TGTGCCAGCAGCTCCAGGGGGAATGAGCAGTTCTTC. Translation: CASSSRGNEQFF.

This clonotype has a count of ten or more. The chain links TRBV5-8 to TRBJ1-2; TRBD1 agrees at 7 bases. With 2 bases clipped from V and 3 bases from J, the junction kept 4 bases outside the gene matches. The CDR3 loop spans 14 amino acids. Germline V gene data show CDR1 as SGHTS and CDR2 as YDEGEE. CDR3: CASSFDRADYGYTF. The CDR3 region has the DNA TGTGCCAGCAGCTTCGACAGGGCGGACTATGGCTACACCTTC.

The chain links TRBV7-2 to TRBJ1-1; 7 bases are a match to TRBD1. The CDR3 runs to 12 residues. Germline trimming cut 9 bases from V and 6 bases from J; bases unmatched to any gene: 7. Germline V gene data show CDR1 as SGHTA and CDR2 as FQGNSA. The CDR3 nucleotides read TGTGCCAGTAGTAACAGGGGAGCTGAAGCTTTCTTT. Translated, it gives CASSNRGAEAFF.

This sequence joins TRBV7-6 and TRBJ1-2; no clear D. Germline CDR1 reads SGHVS; CDR2 reads FNYEAQ. This CDR3 has 14 amino acids. Trimming left V 5 bases short and J 0 bases short, with 10 bases between. DNA for the CDR3: TGTGCCAGCAGCCCCCCCGGATCTAACTATGGCTACACCTTC. It codes for CASSPPGSNYGYTF. The full variable domain, with the rest looked up from reference TRBV7-6 and TRBJ1-2, is GAGVSQSPRYKVTKRGQDVALRCDPISGHVSLYWYRQALGQGPEFLTYFNYEAQQDKSGLPNDRFSAERPEGSISTLTIQRTEQRDSAMYRCASSPPGSNYGYTFGSGTRLTVV.

As concerns this clonotype: One end of the junction does not line up with germline, which may come from a read error. The chain links TRBV10-3 to TRBJ2-1, with D possibly being TRBD1 (5 bases). The germline V gene has CDR1 ENHRY and CDR2 SYGVKD. The CDR3 is 17 amino acids. The CDR3 coding sequence is TGTGCCATCAGTCTCGGCAGGGCGAGTAGCTCCTACGATGAGCAGTTCTTC. Its protein product is CAISLGRASSSYDEQFF.

Here the CDR3 reads CASSSNDEQYF. The CDR3 DNA is TGTGCCAGCAGCTCCAATGACGAGCAGTACTTC. The V and J genes are TRBV7-6 and TRBJ2-7; D gene uncertain. The ends were cut back, 4 bases at V and 5 bases at J, with 6 bases in the middle. This CDR3 is 11 amino acids long. CDR1 is SGHVS, CDR2 FNYEAQ, per germline.

Ten or more counts support this clonotype. The V call is TRBV7-9, the J call TRBJ1-4; TRBD1 matches 9 bases. CDR3 length: 14 amino acids. CDR1 SEHNR and CDR2 FQNEAQ come from the germline V gene (reference sequence). The J segment lost 7 bases and the V segment lost 5 bases, leaving 5 bases of the junction unmatched. CDR3 DNA: TGTGCCAGCAGCCCGACAGGGGGGGCTGAAAAACTGTTTTTT. Translating gives CASSPTGGAEKLFF.

CDR3 loop: CASSIGGPGPTRYTF. The DNA of the CDR3 is TGTGCCAGTAGTATAGGGGGCCCCGGGCCAACGCGCTACACCTTC. V is TRBV19 and J is TRBJ1-2, with a tentative D call TRBD1 (5 bases). Germline lookup yields CDR1 LNHDA and CDR2 SQIVND (reference sequence). There are 15 residues in the CDR3. V was cut by 1 base and J by 9 bases, with 18 bases left in between. Drawing the rest from reference TRBV19 and TRBJ1-2, the complete variable domain is DGGITQSPKYLFRKEGQNVTLSCEQNLNHDAMYWYRQDPGQGLRLIYYSQIVNDFQKGDIAEGYSVSREKKESFPLTVTSAQKNPTAFYLCASSIGGPGPTRYTFGSGTRLTVV.